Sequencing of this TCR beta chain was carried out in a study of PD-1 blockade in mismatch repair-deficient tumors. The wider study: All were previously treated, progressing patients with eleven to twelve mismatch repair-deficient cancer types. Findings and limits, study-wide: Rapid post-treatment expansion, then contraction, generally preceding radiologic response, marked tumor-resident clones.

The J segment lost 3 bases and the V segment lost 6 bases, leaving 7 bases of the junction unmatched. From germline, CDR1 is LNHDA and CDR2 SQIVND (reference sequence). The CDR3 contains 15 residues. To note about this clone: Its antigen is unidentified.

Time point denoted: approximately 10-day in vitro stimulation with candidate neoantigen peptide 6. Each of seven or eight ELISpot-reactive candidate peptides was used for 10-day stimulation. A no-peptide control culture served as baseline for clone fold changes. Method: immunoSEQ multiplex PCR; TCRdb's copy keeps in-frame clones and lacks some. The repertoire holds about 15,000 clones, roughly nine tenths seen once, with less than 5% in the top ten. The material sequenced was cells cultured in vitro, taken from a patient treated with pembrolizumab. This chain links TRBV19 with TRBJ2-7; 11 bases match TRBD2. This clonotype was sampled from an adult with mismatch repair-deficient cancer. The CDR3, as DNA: TGTGCCAGTAGGCGGACTAGCGGGCGGCTCTACGAGCAGTACTTC. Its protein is CASRRTSGRLYEQYF.